The rows below give T cell receptor beta chains drawn from one sample of a study of response to subunit inactivated influenza vaccine. TCRdb re-called the RT-PCR reads with MiXCR, one entry per CDR3 protein. Here the sample spans about 780,000 distinct CDR3 sequences, roughly 18% being singletons. Source: PBMCs from blood, taken more than 4 days after vaccination. The receptor set was obtained from a man aged 45-65 years who received an inactivated influenza vaccine. The conserved cysteine and the conserved F or W are not part of the CDR3 here.

cdr3_aa v_call
SVVRTSQEYDLHNEQF TRBV29-1
ASSLAAGRANVLT TRBV12-3/TRBV12-4
ASSQDYSAEAF TRBV4-1
SARDSGGQTQY TRBV20-1
ASSYAAGFYGGTEAF TRBV7-9
ASSQDSRSEAF TRBV4-3
SEEGLAVLNEQF TRBV20-1
SARDRLAGGGSEQF TRBV20-1
ASSLDSGVTYEQY TRBV5-1
ASSLVRAGTGELF TRBV7-2
ASSSGGASYNEQF TRBV7-9
SARDIRESNTGELF TRBV20-1
ASSLVQVTRYEQY TRBV7-2
ASSLGGESSYNEQF TRBV7-7
SARRDGGAAEAF TRBV20-1